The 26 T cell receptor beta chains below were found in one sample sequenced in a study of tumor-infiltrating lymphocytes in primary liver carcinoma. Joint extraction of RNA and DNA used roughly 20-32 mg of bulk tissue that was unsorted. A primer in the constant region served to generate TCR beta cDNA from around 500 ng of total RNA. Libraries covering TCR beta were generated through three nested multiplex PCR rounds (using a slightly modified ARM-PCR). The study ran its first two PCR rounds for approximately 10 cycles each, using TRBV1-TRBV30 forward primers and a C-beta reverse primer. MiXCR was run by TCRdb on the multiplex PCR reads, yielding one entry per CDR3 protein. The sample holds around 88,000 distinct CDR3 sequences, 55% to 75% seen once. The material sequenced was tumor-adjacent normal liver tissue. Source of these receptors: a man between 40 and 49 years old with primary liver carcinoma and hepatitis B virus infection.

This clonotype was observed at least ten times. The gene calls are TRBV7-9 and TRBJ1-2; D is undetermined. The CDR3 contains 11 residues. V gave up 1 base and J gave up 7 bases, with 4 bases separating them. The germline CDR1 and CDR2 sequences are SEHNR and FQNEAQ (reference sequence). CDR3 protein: CASSLDVGYTF. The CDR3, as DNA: TGTGCCAGCAGCTTAGACGTTGGCTACACCTTC.

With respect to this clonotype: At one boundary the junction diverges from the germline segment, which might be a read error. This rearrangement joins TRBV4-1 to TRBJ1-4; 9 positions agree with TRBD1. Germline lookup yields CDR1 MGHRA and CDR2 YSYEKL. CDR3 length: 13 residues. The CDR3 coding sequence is TGCGCCAGCTCTGATCGGGGGACAGGGAAACTGTATTTT. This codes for CASSDRGTGKLYF.

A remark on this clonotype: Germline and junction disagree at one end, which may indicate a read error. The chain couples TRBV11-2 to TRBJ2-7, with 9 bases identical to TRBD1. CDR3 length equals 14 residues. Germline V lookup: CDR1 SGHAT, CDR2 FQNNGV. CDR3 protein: CASGSPGQGDEHYF. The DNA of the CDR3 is TGTGCCAGCGGCTCACCGGGACAGGGCGACGAGCACTACTTC.

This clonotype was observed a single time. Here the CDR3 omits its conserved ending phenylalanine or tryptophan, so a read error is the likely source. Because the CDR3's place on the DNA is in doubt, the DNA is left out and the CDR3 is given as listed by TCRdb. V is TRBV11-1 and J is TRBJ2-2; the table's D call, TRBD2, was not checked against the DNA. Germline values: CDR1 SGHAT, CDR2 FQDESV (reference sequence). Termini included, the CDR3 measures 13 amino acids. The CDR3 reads CASSLGLSGELLS.

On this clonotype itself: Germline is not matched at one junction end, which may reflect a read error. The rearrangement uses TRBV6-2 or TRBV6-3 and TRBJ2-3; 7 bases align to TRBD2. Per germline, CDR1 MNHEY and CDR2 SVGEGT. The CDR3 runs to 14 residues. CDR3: CASSRRGYTVTQYF. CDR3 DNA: TGTGCCAGCAGTAGGCGGGGGTACACAGTTACGCAGTATTTT.

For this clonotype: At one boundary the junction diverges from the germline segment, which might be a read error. The CDR3 loop is CASSQEEYEHYF. The CDR3 bases are TGCGCCAGCAGCCAAGAGGAATACGAGCATTACTTC. This chain joins TRBV4-1 and TRBJ2-7, with D unresolved. Germline V gene data show CDR1 as MGHRA and CDR2 as YSYEKL. CDR3 length: 12 residues.

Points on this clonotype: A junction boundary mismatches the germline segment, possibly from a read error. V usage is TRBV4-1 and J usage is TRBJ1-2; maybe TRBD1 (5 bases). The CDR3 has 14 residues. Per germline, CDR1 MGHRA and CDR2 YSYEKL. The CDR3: CASTQEEGDYGYTF. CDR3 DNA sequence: TGCGCCAGCACCCAAGAAGAAGGGGACTATGGTTACACCTTC.

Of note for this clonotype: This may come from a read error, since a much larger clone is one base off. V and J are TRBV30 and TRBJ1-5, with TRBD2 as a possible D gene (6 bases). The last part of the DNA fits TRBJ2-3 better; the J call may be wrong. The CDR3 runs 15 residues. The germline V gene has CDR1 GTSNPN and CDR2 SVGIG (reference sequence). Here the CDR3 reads CAWSVYGGENQPQYF. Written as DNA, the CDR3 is TGTGCCTGGAGTGTATATGGAGGGGAAAATCAGCCCCAGTATTTT.

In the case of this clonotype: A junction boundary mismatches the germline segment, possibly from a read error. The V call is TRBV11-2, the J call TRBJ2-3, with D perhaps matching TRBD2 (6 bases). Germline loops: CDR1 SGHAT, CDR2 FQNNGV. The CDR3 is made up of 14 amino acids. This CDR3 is CASSSRAGTDTQYF. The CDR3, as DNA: TGTGCCAGCAGCTCAAGAGCGGGCACAGATACACAGTATTTC.

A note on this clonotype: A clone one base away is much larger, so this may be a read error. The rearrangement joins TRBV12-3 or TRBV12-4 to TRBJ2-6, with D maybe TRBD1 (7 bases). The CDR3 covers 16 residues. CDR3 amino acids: CPSSNRGGSGANVLTF. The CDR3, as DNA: TGTCCCAGCAGTAACAGGGGAGGCTCTGGGGCCAACGTCCTGACTTTC.

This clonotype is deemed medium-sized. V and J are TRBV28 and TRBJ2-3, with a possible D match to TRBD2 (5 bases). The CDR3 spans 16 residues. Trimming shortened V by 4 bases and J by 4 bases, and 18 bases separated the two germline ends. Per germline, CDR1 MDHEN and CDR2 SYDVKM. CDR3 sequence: CASSSREGKRADTQYF. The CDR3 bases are TGTGCCAGCAGTTCCCGAGAGGGTAAACGGGCAGATACGCAGTATTTT. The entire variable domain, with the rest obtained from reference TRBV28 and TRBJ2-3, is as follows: DVKVTQSSRYLVKRTGEKVFLECVQDMDHENMFWYRQDPGLGLRLIYFSYDVKMKEKGDIPEGYSVSREKKERFSLILESASTNQTSMYLCASSSREGKRADTQYFGPGTRLTVL.

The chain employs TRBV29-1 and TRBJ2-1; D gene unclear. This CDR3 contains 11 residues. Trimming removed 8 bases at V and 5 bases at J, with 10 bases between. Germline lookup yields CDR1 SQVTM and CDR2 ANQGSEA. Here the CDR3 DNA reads TGCAGCCTCCGGATAGACAATGAGCAGTTCTTC. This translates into CSLRIDNEQFF.

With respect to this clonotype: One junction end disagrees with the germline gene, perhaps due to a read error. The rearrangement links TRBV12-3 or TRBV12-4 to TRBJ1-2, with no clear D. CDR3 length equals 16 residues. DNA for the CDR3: TGTGCCAGCAGTTTCTTCATTGGACCCGAATTCTATGACTACACCTTC. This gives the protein CASSFFIGPEFYDYTF.

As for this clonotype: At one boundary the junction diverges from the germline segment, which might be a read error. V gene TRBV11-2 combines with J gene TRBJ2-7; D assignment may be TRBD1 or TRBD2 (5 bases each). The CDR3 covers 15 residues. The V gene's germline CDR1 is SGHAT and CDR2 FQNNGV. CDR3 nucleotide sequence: TGTGCCAGCAGCTTAGATATGGGGGAATGGCACGAACAGTACTTC. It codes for CASSLDMGEWHEQYF.

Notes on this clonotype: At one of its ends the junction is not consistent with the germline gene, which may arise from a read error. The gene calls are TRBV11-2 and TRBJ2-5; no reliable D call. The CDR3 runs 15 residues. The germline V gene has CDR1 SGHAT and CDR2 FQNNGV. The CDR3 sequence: CASNLGRTWQETQYF. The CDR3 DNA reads TGTGCCAGCAACTTAGGGCGCACATGGCAAGAGACCCAGTACTTC.

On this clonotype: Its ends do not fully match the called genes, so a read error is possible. The CDR3 bases are TGTGCCGGCAGCCTCTGGACGGCTGGGGCCAACGTCCTGACTTTC. Amino acids: CAGSLWTAGANVLTF. The chain joins TRBV11-2 to TRBJ2-6; D is unresolved. The germline V gene encodes CDR1 SGHAT and CDR2 FQNNGV. The CDR3 is 15 residues long.

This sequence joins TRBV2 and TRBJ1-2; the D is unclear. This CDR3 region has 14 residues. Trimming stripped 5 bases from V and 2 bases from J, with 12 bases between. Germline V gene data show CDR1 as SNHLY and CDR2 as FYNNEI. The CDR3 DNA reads TGTGCCAGCAGTACCTGGGCAGGAAACTATGGCTACACCTTC. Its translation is CASSTWAGNYGYTF.

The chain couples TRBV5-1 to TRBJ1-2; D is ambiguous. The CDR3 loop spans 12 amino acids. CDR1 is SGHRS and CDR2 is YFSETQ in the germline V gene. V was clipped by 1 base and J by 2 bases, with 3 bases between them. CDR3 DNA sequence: TGCGCCAGCAGCTTGCAAAACTATGGCTACACCTTC. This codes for CASSLQNYGYTF. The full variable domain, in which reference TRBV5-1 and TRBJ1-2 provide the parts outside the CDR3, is KAGVTQTPRYLIKTRGQQVTLSCSPISGHRSVSWYQQTPGQGLQFLFEYFSETQRNKGNFPGRFSGRQFSNSRSEMNVSTLELGDSALYLCASSLQNYGYTFGSGTRLTVV.

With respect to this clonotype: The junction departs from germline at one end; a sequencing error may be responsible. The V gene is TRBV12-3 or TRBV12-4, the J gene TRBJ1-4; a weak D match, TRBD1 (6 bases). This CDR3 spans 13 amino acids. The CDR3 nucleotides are TGTGCCAGCAGTTCGGACAGCACCGAAAAACCGCTTTTT. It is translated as CASSSDSTEKPLF.

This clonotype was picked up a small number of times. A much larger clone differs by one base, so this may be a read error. The CDR3 region is CASSRAGEQYF. CDR3 in DNA: TGTGCCAGCAGTCGCGCAGGCGAGCAGTACTTC. This chain connects TRBV6-5 to TRBJ2-7; no definite D call. The germline CDR1 and CDR2 sequences are MNHEY and SVGAGI. The CDR3 covers 11 residues. V lost 5 bases and J lost 6, with 8 bases in between.

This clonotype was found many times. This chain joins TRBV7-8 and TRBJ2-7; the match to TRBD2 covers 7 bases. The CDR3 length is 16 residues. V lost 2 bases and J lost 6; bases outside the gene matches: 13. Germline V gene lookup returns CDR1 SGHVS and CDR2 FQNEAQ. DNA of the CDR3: TGTGCCAGCAGCTTACGATGGGTGGGCGGGAGAGGCGAGCAGTACTTC. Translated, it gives CASSLRWVGGRGEQYF.

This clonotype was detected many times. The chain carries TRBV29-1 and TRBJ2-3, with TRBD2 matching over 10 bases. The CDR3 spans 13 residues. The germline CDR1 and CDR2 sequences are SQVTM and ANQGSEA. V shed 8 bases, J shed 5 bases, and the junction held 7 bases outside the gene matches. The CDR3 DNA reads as TGCAGCATCAAAATAGCGGGAGGAGATACGCAGTATTTT. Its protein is CSIKIAGGDTQYF.

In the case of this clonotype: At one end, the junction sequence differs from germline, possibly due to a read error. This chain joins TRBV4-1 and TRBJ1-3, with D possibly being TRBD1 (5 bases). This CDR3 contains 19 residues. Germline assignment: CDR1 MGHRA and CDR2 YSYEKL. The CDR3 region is CASNQAVRGTLRSGNIIYF. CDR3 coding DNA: TGCGCTAGCAACCAGGCCGTAAGGGGAACGCTACGGTCTGGAAACATCATATATTTT.

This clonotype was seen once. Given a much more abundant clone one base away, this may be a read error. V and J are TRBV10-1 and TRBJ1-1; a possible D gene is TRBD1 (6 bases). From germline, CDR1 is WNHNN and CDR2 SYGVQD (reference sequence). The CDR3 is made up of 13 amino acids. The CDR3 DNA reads TGCGCCATCAGTGAGTCAGGGGTCGCTGAAGCTTTCTTT. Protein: CAISESGVAEAFF.

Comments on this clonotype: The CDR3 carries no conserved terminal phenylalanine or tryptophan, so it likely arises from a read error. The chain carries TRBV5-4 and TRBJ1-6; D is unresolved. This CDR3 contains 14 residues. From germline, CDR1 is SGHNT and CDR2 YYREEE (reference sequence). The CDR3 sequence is CAGSLDLTNSPLHY. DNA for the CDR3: TGTGCCGGCAGCTTGGATCTGACAAATTCACCCCTCCACTAT.

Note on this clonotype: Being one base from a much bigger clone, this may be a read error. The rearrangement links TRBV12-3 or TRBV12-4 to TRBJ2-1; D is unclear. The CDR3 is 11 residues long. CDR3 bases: TGTGCCAACAGTTTGTCCTATGAGCAGTTCTTC. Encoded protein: CANSLSYEQFF.